The 2 T cell receptor beta chains below come from one sample, sequenced in a study of blood T cell repertoires in COVID-19 (TCRdb year 2020). Libraries were prepared through the immunoSEQ multiplex PCR assay. Here the immuneACCESS table is served through TCRdb, limited to in-frame sequences with V and J called. Missing clones are a known gap in these copies; in checked studies unresolved V genes cover under half, and the rest lacks a known reason. The sample profile shows about 74,000 clones; around 90% of them were found once. More than 1.5% of the sample is held by the ten biggest clonotypes. The sample consisted of peripheral blood. The origin of the receptors is a woman of 80 years or more with active or convalescent COVID-19.

V and J are TRBV5-1 and TRBJ2-3; D remains ambiguous. V gave up 2 bases and J gave up 1 base, with 5 bases separating them. The CDR3 covers 13 residues. Germline V CDR1 and CDR2: SGHRS, YFSETQ. The CDR3 loop reads CASSLSGTDTQYF. Written as DNA, the CDR3 is TGCGCCAGCAGCTTAAGCGGCACAGATACGCAGTATTTT.

This clone was seen just once. The V gene is TRBV19, the J gene TRBJ2-1; 7 nucleotides align to TRBD1. With 5 bases clipped from V and 7 bases from J, the junction kept 8 bases outside the gene matches. In germline, CDR1 is LNHDA, CDR2 SQIVND (reference sequence). This CDR3 is built from 14 residues. CDR3 amino acids: CASSSSTGWNEQFF. As DNA, the CDR3 is TGTGCCAGTAGTTCCTCGACAGGGTGGAATGAGCAGTTCTTC.